Listed below are T cell receptor beta chains from one sample, sequenced in a study of shared clonotypes between healthy human individuals. Sequencing was performed with immunoSEQ multiplex PCR; in TCRdb, only in-frame clones are kept and a portion is missing. The sample records millions of clones, 95% being singletons. The material sequenced was naive CD4+ T cells sorted from blood. The receptors derive from a man aged 18 to 30 in good health. The CDR3 runs from the conserved cysteine through the conserved F or W. Each record gives: V gene, J gene, CDR3 protein.

V: TRBV27
J: TRBJ1-5
CDR3: CASSLSGYSNQPQHF

V: TRBV18
J: TRBJ2-3
CDR3: CASSPLAGSSTDTQYF

V: TRBV5-1
J: TRBJ2-1
CDR3: CASSLEQTNEQFF

V: TRBV7-2
J: TRBJ2-7
CDR3: CASSLRVGEGQVQYF

V: TRBV5-6
J: TRBJ1-1
CDR3: CASSLGTGYQTEAFF

V: TRBV19
J: TRBJ1-2
CDR3: CASTPTGQIYGYTF

V: TRBV30
J: TRBJ2-7
CDR3: CAWSAGNGYEQYF

V: TRBV28
J: TRBJ1-2
CDR3: CATISANYGYTF

V: TRBV19
J: TRBJ2-4
CDR3: CASSMRGSAKNIQYF

V: TRBV5-1
J: TRBJ2-2
CDR3: CASSFTGGSANTGELFF

V: TRBV6-6
J: TRBJ1-5
CDR3: CASSYPFSQANQPQHF

V: TRBV6-5
J: TRBJ2-7
CDR3: CATSKGQGVYEQYF

V: TRBV5-6
J: TRBJ1-2
CDR3: CASSYLLGRAYGYTF

V: TRBV28
J: TRBJ1-2
CDR3: CASSLWSGTVTYGYTF

V: TRBV4-1
J: TRBJ1-3
CDR3: CASSQDFRAAGNTIYF

V: TRBV6-6
J: TRBJ1-6
CDR3: CASSYSSSPLHF

V: TRBV5-1
J: TRBJ2-4
CDR3: CASSLAGTVAKNIQYF

V: TRBV5-1
J: TRBJ1-4
CDR3: CASSSTGTSTNEKLFF

V: TRBV23-1
J: TRBJ1-2
CDR3: CASSHKGECACKGYTF

V: TRBV18
J: TRBJ1-1
CDR3: CASSPREDLNTEAFF

V: TRBV10-3
J: TRBJ2-3
CDR3: CAISENPANTDTQYF

V: TRBV15
J: TRBJ2-5
CDR3: CATSRGYQETQYF